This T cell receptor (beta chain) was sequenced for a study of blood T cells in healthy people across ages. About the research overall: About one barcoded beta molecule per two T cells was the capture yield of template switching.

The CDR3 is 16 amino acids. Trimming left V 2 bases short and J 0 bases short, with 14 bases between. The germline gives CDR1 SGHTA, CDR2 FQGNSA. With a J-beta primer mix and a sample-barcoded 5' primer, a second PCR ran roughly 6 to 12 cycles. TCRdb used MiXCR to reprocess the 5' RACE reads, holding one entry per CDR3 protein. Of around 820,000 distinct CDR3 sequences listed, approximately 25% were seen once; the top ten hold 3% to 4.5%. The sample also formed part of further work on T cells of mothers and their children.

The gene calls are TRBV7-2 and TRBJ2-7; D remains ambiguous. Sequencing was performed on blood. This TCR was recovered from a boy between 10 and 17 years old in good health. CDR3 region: CASSLMVTSSSYEQYF. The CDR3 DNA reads TGTGCCAGCAGCTTAATGGTGACGTCTAGCTCCTACGAGCAGTACTTC. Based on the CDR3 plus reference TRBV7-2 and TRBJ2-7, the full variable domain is GAGVSQSPSNKVTEKGKDVELRCDPISGHTALYWYRQSLGQGLEFLIYFQGNSAPDKSGLPSDRFSAERTGGSVSTLTIQRTQQEDSAVYLCASSLMVTSSSYEQYFGPGTRLTVT.